The sequence of this T cell receptor beta chain was determined in a study of neurological immune-mediated disorders. The study's findings and limits: Among expanded clones, no CDR3 amino acid sequences were shared across subjects, a pattern suggesting private repertoires in all groups.

Synthesis of cDNA was performed by 5'RACE using 10-nucleotide random UMIs. From the 5' RACE reads, TCRdb called clonotypes with MiXCR, one entry per CDR3 protein. The sample yields 50,000 to 75,000 distinct CDR3 sequences, roughly 13% seen once. V was clipped by 5 bases and J by 4 bases; unmatched bases: 6. The germline V gene has CDR1 SGHTA and CDR2 FQGTGA. This CDR3 is built from 15 residues. This clonotype occurred many times. The antigen remains unidentified. This TCR derives from an older woman with HTLV-1-associated myelopathy (HAM/TSP). Sample: PBMCs. This chain joins TRBV7-3 and TRBJ2-3, with TRBD2 identical over 10 bases. The CDR3 sequence is CASSRAGGIADTQYF. DNA for the CDR3: TGTGCCAGCAGCCGAGCGGGAGGGATAGCAGATACGCAGTATTTT.